The 11 T cell receptor beta chains given below trace back to one sample, sequenced in a study of blood T cell repertoires in COVID-19. Data came from immunoSEQ multiplex PCR; TCRdb stores just in-frame clones and leaves some out. The sample records around 480,000 clones, about nine tenths being singletons. Sequencing was done on a sample of peripheral blood. Source of these receptors: a woman between 50 and 59 years old with COVID-19, enrolled during active disease.

This clone was counted only a few times. V is TRBV7-9 and J is TRBJ1-4, with 8 bases that match TRBD1. CDR3 size: 14 residues. Germline V gene sequence: CDR1 SEHNR, CDR2 FQNEAQ (reference sequence). With 5 bases clipped from V and 8 bases from J, the junction kept 7 bases outside the gene matches. This CDR3 reads CASSLDRGLEKLFF. The CDR3 nucleotides are TGTGCCAGCAGCCTTGACAGGGGCTTAGAAAAACTGTTTTTT.

The J gene is TRBJ2-2, the V gene TRBV19; possible D gene TRBD2, 6 bases. Trimming shortened V by 3 bases and J by 7 bases, and 12 bases separated the two germline ends. CDR3 size: 14 residues. The V gene's germline CDR1 is LNHDA and CDR2 SQIVND (reference sequence). The CDR3 region is CASSIGSGGGELFF. In nucleotides, the CDR3 is TGTGCCAGTAGTATCGGGTCCGGGGGCGGGGAGCTGTTTTTT.

The chain joins TRBV5-1 to TRBJ2-3, with 7 positions matching TRBD2. V lost 0 bases to trimming and J lost 1 base; unmatched junction nucleotides: 5. The CDR3 runs to 16 residues. CDR1 SGHRS and CDR2 YFSETQ come from the germline V gene. CDR3 region: CASSLVAGTGTDTQYF. In DNA form, the CDR3 reads TGCGCCAGCAGCTTGGTAGCGGGCACGGGCACAGATACGCAGTATTTT.

The chain has TRBV27 and TRBJ2-7; D ambiguous. V was shortened by 2 bases and J by 2 bases, with 13 bases between the two germline ends. The CDR3 sequence is 15 residues long. Looked up from germline, CDR1 is MNHEY and CDR2 is SMNVEV (reference sequence). CDR3 protein: CASSLNMLVTYEQYF. For the CDR3, the DNA is TGTGCCAGCAGTTTAAACATGCTTGTGACCTACGAGCAGTACTTC.

There are many counts of this clone. V and J are TRBV25-1 and TRBJ1-2; D unresolved. The germline V gene encodes CDR1 MGHDK and CDR2 SYGVNS. Trimming shortened V by 2 bases and J by 8 bases, and 15 bases separated the two germline ends. The CDR3 totals 14 residues. This CDR3 is CASSEPVALEGYTF. Written as DNA, the CDR3 is TGTGCCAGCAGTGAACCTGTAGCTTTAGAAGGCTACACCTTC.

This clone has only a few counts. This rearrangement joins TRBV5-6 to TRBJ1-4; TRBD1 is a possible D gene (5 bases). Trimming pared 4 bases from V and 1 base from J, leaving 11 bases between. Germline CDR1 SGHDT, CDR2 YYEEEE. CDR3 length equals 15 residues. The CDR3 loop is CASSLMGGTNEKLFF. In nucleotides, the CDR3 is TGTGCCAGCAGCCTGATGGGGGGAACTAATGAAAAACTGTTTTTT.

The chain is built from TRBV6-5 and TRBJ2-7, with D perhaps TRBD2 (6 bases). Trimming took 0 bases from V and 7 from J, leaving 16 bases between them. Germline V CDR1 and CDR2: MNHEY, SVGAGI. The CDR3 is made up of 15 amino acids. CDR3 nucleotide sequence: TGTGCCAGCAGTTACTCACGGACACCTGGGGGGGAGCAGTACTTC. This sequence encodes CASSYSRTPGGEQYF.

The chain carries TRBV5-5 and TRBJ1-5; D perhaps matches TRBD1 (5 bases). The V end was cut by 0 bases, the J end by 6 bases, with 10 bases between. CDR1 is SGHKS, CDR2 YYEKEE, per germline (reference sequence). The CDR3 is 14 residues long. CDR3 residues: CASSLAGDLQPQHF. Written as DNA, the CDR3 is TGTGCCAGCAGCTTGGCGGGGGACCTTCAGCCCCAGCATTTT.

The chain links TRBV5-1 to TRBJ2-1; 8 bases map to TRBD1. The V gene end was trimmed by 2 bases and the J gene end by 6 bases; junction bases not matched to a gene: 4. Germline V gene lookup returns CDR1 SGHRS and CDR2 YFSETQ. The length of the CDR3 is 14 residues. The CDR3 DNA reads as TGCGCCAGCAGCTTTGCAGGGGGCTCCAATGAGCAGTTCTTC. It specifies CASSFAGGSNEQFF.

This clone was seen a few times. The sample holds other DNA sequences that translate to the same CDR3. The chain couples TRBV5-6 to TRBJ1-2; D gene unclear. Looked up from germline, CDR1 is SGHDT and CDR2 is YYEEEE. The CDR3 runs 12 residues. The V and J ends lost 0 bases and 4 bases respectively, with 4 bases between them. CDR3 amino acids: CASSLAVYGYTF. CDR3 DNA sequence: TGTGCCAGCAGCTTGGCGGTCTATGGCTACACCTTC. Variable domain in full (rest from reference TRBV5-6 and TRBJ1-2): DAGVTQSPTHLIKTRGQQVTLRCSPKSGHDTVSWYQQALGQGPQFIFQYYEEEERQRGNFPDRFSGHQFPNYSSELNVNALLLGDSALYLCASSLAVYGYTFGSGTRLTVV.

This rearrangement joins TRBV5-1 to TRBJ1-1, with 7 bases lining up with TRBD1. The germline V gene has CDR1 SGHRS and CDR2 YFSETQ. Trimming removed 0 bases from V and 0 bases from J; junction bases left unmatched: 2. This CDR3 spans 15 amino acids. CDR3 DNA sequence: TGCGCCAGCAGCTTGGGGGGACAGATGAACACTGAAGCTTTCTTT. Amino acid sequence: CASSLGGQMNTEAFF.